This TCR beta chain was sequenced during a study of T cells in Graves' hyperthyroidism and ophthalmopathy (dated by TCRdb to about 2019). Looking at the study overall: Peripheral blood samples were taken at the time of initial diagnosis, prior to any treatment. An independent validation cohort of fewer than 20 hyperthyroidism patients and 17 patients who later progressed to ophthalmopathy tested prospective prediction of ophthalmopathy. Thyroid tissue and blood T-cell repertoires from about 6 Graves' hyperthyroidism patients were also compared in the study. The 90 or so discovery patients were randomly split 7:3 into training and test sets. TCR Vbeta CDR3 sequencing of 120 to 150 peripheral blood samples (approximately 44 ophthalmopathy, under 80 hyperthyroidism and some 17 progressor patients) is reported in the paper. A discovery cohort of about a hundred patients, approximately 45 with Graves' ophthalmopathy and under 60 with stable Graves' hyperthyroidism, was used to find distinguishing TCR V-J signatures. Following sampling, methimazole starting at 30 mg daily was given to hyperthyroidism patients, and high-dose intravenous methylprednisolone was given to ophthalmopathy patients.

What the research found in general, with its limitations: In validation, progression to ophthalmopathy was predicted by the model with 65% to 71% sensitivity and 72% to 80% specificity, a median of 6.5 months before onset. No statistical method was used to fix the sample size in advance, and group allocation was not hidden from the investigators. Most expanded thyroid clonotypes (frequency above 0.001) were also detected in blood, suggesting blood repertoires may reflect thyroid immune responses. A model built on a 13 V-J signature distinguished ophthalmopathy from stable hyperthyroidism, reaching 85% to 90% sensitivity and approximately 81% specificity in cross-validation and 80%/75% in testing.

The sample holds a few counts of this clonotype. This clone's antigen is unknown. No much larger clonotype is one base removed from it; base qualities were not supplied. The TCR beta CDR3 regions were amplified from RNA transcripts. For the first round of RT-PCR on the TCR CDR3, the HTBI primer set was used together with the Qiagen OneStep RT-PCR kit. A second multiplex PCR round built the libraries, followed by size selection and purification. Sequencing of the libraries was done on an Illumina HiSeq2000 using paired-end 100 bp reads. The original pipeline was this. Raw data were processed with SOAPnuke, discarding reads with adapters, uncalled bases, mean Phred below 15, or no exact constant-primer or identifier match. COPE v1.2.5 was used to merge high-quality paired reads, and clonotypes were defined as unique nucleotide sequences. Clonotypes were aligned to IMGT TRBV, TRBD and TRBJ reference segments using MiTCR v1.1. The analysis included only V-J combinations with a frequency above 0.0001, which together covered 99% to 99.2% of the repertoires. A TCS score was defined as the ratio between F50 (clonal expansion) and ExV (chaos), using BLOSUM62-based TCRdist between CDR3 peptides within each V-J. Welch's t-statistics and random forest reduced some 510 V-J features to 13, which were used in a naive Bayes classifier (R e1071). TCRdb trimmed the raw reads at Q25, called clones with MiXCR and kept productive beta chains. Records with the same CDR3 protein are collapsed into one entry carrying the most frequent genes and DNA. TCRdb's processing, not the study's, gives the V and J calls here. This sample has hundreds of thousands of distinct CDR3 sequences in its table, and around 16% of those were observed once. The biggest ten clones account for more than 3% of the sample.

Moderately to severely active disease, a Clinical Activity Score of at least 3, a NOSPECS grade of at least 4, and a duration under 3 months were present in ophthalmopathy patients. Exclusion was applied to patients with uncontrolled infections, other autoimmune diseases, pregnancy or lactation. Diagnoses were based on clinical symptoms, serum thyroxine and TRAb, thyroid ultrasound and orbital computed tomography. PBMCs were isolated from more than 8 ml of fresh peripheral blood by Ficoll-Paque density gradient centrifugation. Trizol reagent was used to extract total RNA, and RNA quality was then checked on an Agilent 2100 Bioanalyzer. Taken from cysteine to phenylalanine, the CDR3 has 17 residues. Here the CDR3 DNA is all that survives: 51 bases in frame from base 1. From the germline V gene (reference sequence), CDR1 is MNHNY and CDR2 is SVGAGI. Cut back by 0 bases and 6 bases, the V and J ends lie 19 bases apart.

Sequences were obtained from blood. The sequence is built from TRBV6-6 and TRBJ2-3; the D gene is perhaps TRBD2, from 7 matching bases. The clonotype originates from a woman between 40 and 55 years old with Graves' ophthalmopathy. CDR3 reads: CASSYSARGGGADTQYF. The DNA reads as follows: TGTGCCAGCAGTTACTCGGCCCGAGGGGGGGGGGCTGATACGCAGTATTTT.